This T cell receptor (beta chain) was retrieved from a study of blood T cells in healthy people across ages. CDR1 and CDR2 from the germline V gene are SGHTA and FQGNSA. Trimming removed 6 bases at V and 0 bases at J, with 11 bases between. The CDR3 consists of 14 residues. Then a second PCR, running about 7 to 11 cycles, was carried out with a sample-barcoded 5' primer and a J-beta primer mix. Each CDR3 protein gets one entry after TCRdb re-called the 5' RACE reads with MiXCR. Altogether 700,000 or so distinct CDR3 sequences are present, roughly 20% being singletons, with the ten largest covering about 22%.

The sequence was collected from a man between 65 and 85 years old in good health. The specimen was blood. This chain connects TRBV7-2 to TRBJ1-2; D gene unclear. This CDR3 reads CASSVEASNYGYTF. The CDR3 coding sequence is TGTGCCAGCAGTGTAGAGGCCTCTAACTATGGCTACACCTTC.